A selection of T cell receptor beta chains follows, all from one sample in a study of T cell repertoires in cytomegalovirus infection. TCRdb passed the reads through MiXCR, listing each CDR3 protein once. The sample includes some 440,000 distinct CDR3 sequences, about a third of them seen just once. The sample taken for sequencing was PBMCs. The receptors stem from a human donor in good health (CMV status not recorded). Some clones in this sample may be carry-over from other donors' samples. CDR3s include the opening cysteine and the closing phenylalanine or tryptophan. Fields, in order: clone size, V gene, D gene, J gene, CDR3 length, CDR3 DNA, CDR3 protein. A D gene is named only where the DNA matches it firmly. Where a row states a size, it is once, few, many or the class of an expanded clone; other rows omit it.

NA	TRBV5-4	NA	TRBJ2-3	13	TGTGCCAGCAGCTTCCCGGGCACAGATACGCAGTATTTT	CASSFPGTDTQYF
few	TRBV4-1	TRBD2	TRBJ2-2	15	TGCGCCAGCAGGACTAGCGGGGGCTTGGGCGGGGAGCTGTTTTTT	CASRTSGGLGGELFF
few	TRBV24-1	NA	TRBJ2-3	11	TGTGCCACCAGACACGGAGATACGCAGTATTTT	CATRHGDTQYF
few	TRBV27	NA	TRBJ2-7	13	TGTGCCAGCAGTTGGAATCCCTCCTACGAGCAGTACTTC	CASSWNPSYEQYF
NA	TRBV5-1	NA	TRBJ2-7	14	TGCGCCAGCGGAACGGGGGCTCTTTCCTACGAGCAGTACTTC	CASGTGALSYEQYF
NA	TRBV7-9	NA	TRBJ2-3	15	TGTGCCAGCAGCTTAGCGGGGGGGCCTTCAGTTACGCAGTATTTT	CASSLAGGPSVTQYF
NA	TRBV7-8	NA	TRBJ2-7	15	TGTGCCAGCAGCTTAGAACGAGGGACCCCCTACGAGCAGTACTTC	CASSLERGTPYEQYF
NA	TRBV5-1	TRBD1	TRBJ2-7	17	TGCGCCAGCAGCTTGGGGGGACAGGGAGAAAGCTCCTACGAGCAGTACTTC	CASSLGGQGESSYEQYF
few	TRBV29-1	TRBD2	TRBJ2-3	16	TGCAGCGTGCTCCTCCTTAGCGGGGGACTCACAGATACGCAGTATTTT	CSVLLLSGGLTDTQYF
NA	TRBV10-3	NA	TRBJ2-4	13	TGTGCCACTGCCGAAGACGGGAAAAACATTCAGTACTTC	CATAEDGKNIQYF
few	TRBV6-1	NA	TRBJ2-6	15	TGTGCCAGCAGTGAGACGGGGCCTGGGGCCAACGTCCTGACTTTC	CASSETGPGANVLTF
few	TRBV4-1	NA	TRBJ2-3	18	TGCGCCAGCAGCCAAGACGGTGGGGGCCGTCAAGACACAGATACGCAGTATTTT	CASSQDGGGRQDTDTQYF
many	TRBV7-2	TRBD2	TRBJ2-7	18	TGTGCCAGCATTCAAAGCCCGGGGACTAGCGGGGGGACCTACGAGCAGTACTTC	CASIQSPGTSGGTYEQYF
many	TRBV7-2	NA	TRBJ1-2	13	TGTGCCAGCAGCTTAGGAACGGGGTCGCGCTACACCTTC	CASSLGTGSRYTF
NA	TRBV6-6	NA	TRBJ1-2	14	TGTGCCAGCACCGAGACAGTGGTCCTCTATGGCTACACCTTC	CASTETVVLYGYTF
NA	TRBV25-1	NA	TRBJ1-4	13	TGTGCCAGCAGTGTCCGGCAGGATGAAAAACTGTTTTTT	CASSVRQDEKLFF
NA	TRBV4-1	NA	TRBJ2-7	16	TGCGCCAGCAGCCAAGAGAAGGACACGGTAGGCTACGAGCAGTACTTC	CASSQEKDTVGYEQYF
NA	TRBV4-1	NA	TRBJ1-2	14	TGCGCCAGCTGCAGCAAGCGGGGATCTGGGGGCTACACCTTC	CASCSKRGSGGYTF
NA	TRBV27	NA	TRBJ1-5	15	TGTGCCAGCAAGCCGACCGCTGGGAGCAATCAGCCCCAGCATTTT	CASKPTAGSNQPQHF
few	TRBV4-2	NA	TRBJ1-3	15	TGTGCCAGCAGCTCGGGGGGTCTCTCTGGAAACACCATATATTTT	CASSSGGLSGNTIYF
many	TRBV11-2	NA	TRBJ1-1	12	TGTGCCAGCAGCTTTGCGAACACTGAAGCTTTCTTT	CASSFANTEAFF
few	TRBV20-1	NA	TRBJ1-5	13	TGCAGTGCTAGAGCCCGGGGGTGGCAGCCCCAGCATTTT	CSARARGWQPQHF
NA	TRBV18	NA	TRBJ2-5	15	TGTGCCAGCTCACGAGAACGGACGGTCGGTGAGACCCAGTACTTC	CASSRERTVGETQYF
NA	TRBV20-1	TRBD2	TRBJ2-3	21	TGCAGTGCTAGAGGGGTGCCGGGGACTAGCGGCTCACGGCTCCACGGAGATACGCAGTATTTT	CSARGVPGTSGSRLHGDTQYF
NA	TRBV19	NA	TRBJ1-5	12	TGTGCCACCTCATTACTCAATCAGCCCCAGCATTTT	CATSLLNQPQHF
NA	TRBV19	TRBD1	TRBJ2-1	16	TGTGCCAGTATTTCCCTACCGGGACAGGGGAACAATGAGCAGTTCTTC	CASISLPGQGNNEQFF
many	TRBV5-4	NA	TRBJ1-1	13	TGTGCCAGCAGCTTAGATGTGAACACTGAAGCTTTCTTT	CASSLDVNTEAFF
NA	TRBV7-9	TRBD1	TRBJ2-5	14	TGTGCCAGCAGCCCGTGGACAGGGGAGGAGACCCAGTACTTC	CASSPWTGEETQYF
NA	TRBV6-2/TRBV6-3	NA	TRBJ2-6	18	TGTGCCAGCAGTTACGACAGACAGAGTGCCCCTGGGGCCAACGTCCTGACTTTC	CASSYDRQSAPGANVLTF
once	TRBV6-2/TRBV6-3	NA	TRBJ2-7	14	TGTGCCAGCATCCCAGACAGGACCCTCTACGATCAGTACTTC	CASIPDRTLYDQYF
NA	TRBV4-3	NA	TRBJ1-2	14	TGCGCCAGCAGCCAAGATTTGGGGAGCTATGGCTACACCTTC	CASSQDLGSYGYTF
few	TRBV7-6	NA	TRBJ2-1	15	TGTACCAGCAGATACACCGGGGGTTCCTACAATGAGCAGTTCTTC	CTSRYTGGSYNEQFF
few	TRBV4-1	NA	TRBJ2-7	13	TGCGCCAGCAGCCAGGGACTCCGCTACGAGCAGTACTTC	CASSQGLRYEQYF
NA	TRBV18	TRBD1	TRBJ2-3	14	TGTGCCAGCTCACCGCCGACAGGGTTGAATACGCAGTATTTT	CASSPPTGLNTQYF
many	TRBV7-6	TRBD2	TRBJ2-7	14	TGTGCCAGCAGCCAGGGACTAGGTCTGCACGAGCAGTACTTC	CASSQGLGLHEQYF
NA	TRBV15	NA	TRBJ1-5	14	TGTGCCACCAGCAGAGCAGGTAACAATCAGCCCCAGCATTTT	CATSRAGNNQPQHF
NA	TRBV7-6	NA	TRBJ2-2	16	TGTGCCAGCAGCTCCGACATCCGGGGGTGGGCCGGGGAGCTGTTTTTT	CASSSDIRGWAGELFF
many	TRBV6-5	TRBD2	TRBJ2-2	15	TGTGCCAGCAGTTACGGACTAGCCCACACCGGGGAGCTGTTTTTT	CASSYGLAHTGELFF
NA	TRBV30	TRBD1	TRBJ1-1	13	TGTGCCTGGAATCCCGACAGGGACGGAATTGCTTTCTTT	CAWNPDRDGIAFF
medium-sized	TRBV7-8	NA	TRBJ2-1	15	TGTGCCAGCAGCTCGACCCCCGCCGGTGGGGATGAGCAGTTCTTC	CASSSTPAGGDEQFF
few	TRBV12-3/TRBV12-4	NA	TRBJ1-5	16	TGTGCCAGCAGTTCGAGGGTTGCGATGAGGTATCAGCCCCAGCATTTT	CASSSRVAMRYQPQHF
NA	TRBV5-1	TRBD2	TRBJ2-1	17	TGCGCCAGCAGCCTCAAGCCTAGCGGGAGCTCCTACAATGAGCAGTTCTTC	CASSLKPSGSSYNEQFF
few	TRBV19	TRBD1	TRBJ1-5	16	TGTGCCAGTAGGCCTCCAGGGGGCCGGGGCAATCAGCCCCAGCATTTT	CASRPPGGRGNQPQHF
NA	TRBV6-8	NA	TRBJ2-7	14	TGTGCCAGCAGTGGCCGGGACGGAGCCTACGAGCAGTACTTC	CASSGRDGAYEQYF
NA	TRBV7-6	TRBD2	TRBJ2-1	17	TGTGCCAGCAGCCCAGTACTTAGCGGGGGGCGGGTCAATGAGCAGTTCTTC	CASSPVLSGGRVNEQFF
NA	TRBV9	NA	TRBJ2-3	14	TGTGCCAGCAGCGTAGATCCCATCACAGATACGCAGTATTTT	CASSVDPITDTQYF
NA	TRBV7-2	TRBD2	TRBJ2-1	16	TGTGCCAGCAGCGTACTAGCGGGGGGGTACTACAATGAGCAGTTCTTC	CASSVLAGGYYNEQFF
many	TRBV7-2	TRBD1	TRBJ1-2	14	TGTGCCAGCAGCTTAGGAGAGGGGACAGGGGTAGACACCTTC	CASSLGEGTGVDTF
few	TRBV7-6	TRBD1	TRBJ2-2	15	TGTGCCAGCAGCGACAGGGGGTCGAACACCGGGGAGCTGTTTTTT	CASSDRGSNTGELFF
NA	TRBV5-4	TRBD2	TRBJ2-5	15	TGTGCCAGCAGCCGCCTAGCGGGGGGGATAGAGACCCAGTACTTC	CASSRLAGGIETQYF
few	TRBV5-4	TRBD2	TRBJ2-3	16	TGTGCCAGCAGCTTGCCCGGGACTAGACACACAGATACGCAGTATTTT	CASSLPGTRHTDTQYF
many	TRBV5-4	NA	TRBJ2-3	18	TGTGCCAGCACCCAGGGGCCCTTCAGGACCTCTAGCACAGATACGCAGTATTTT	CASTQGPFRTSSTDTQYF
few	TRBV7-2	NA	TRBJ1-6	12	TGTGCCAGCAGCTTAGGGGGGATACCCCTCCACTTT	CASSLGGIPLHF
NA	TRBV4-2	NA	TRBJ1-3	15	TGTGCCAGCAGCCCCCAAAAGGGGTCTGGAAACACCATATATTTT	CASSPQKGSGNTIYF
NA	TRBV25-1	NA	TRBJ2-1	16	TGTGCCAGCAGTGAAAGGTGGGGGCAGTCCTACAATGAGCAGTTCTTC	CASSERWGQSYNEQFF
many	TRBV7-8	TRBD1	TRBJ1-2	16	TGTGCCAGCAGCTTGATATTCGGGACAGCTAACTATGGCTACACCTTC	CASSLIFGTANYGYTF
NA	TRBV27	NA	TRBJ1-6	13	TGTGCCAGCACTGGGGGGCGAAATTCACCCCTCCACTTT	CASTGGRNSPLHF
few	TRBV28	NA	TRBJ2-2	14	TGTGCCAGCACCCTAGGGTTGGTCACCGGGGAGCTGTTTTTT	CASTLGLVTGELFF
NA	TRBV6-5	NA	TRBJ1-4	16	TGTGCCAGCAGGACGCCAGGTCCAGGGCATAATGAAAAACTGTTTTTT	CASRTPGPGHNEKLFF
NA	TRBV10-2	NA	TRBJ1-1	12	TGCGCCAGCAGTGGGCAGAACACTGAAGCTTTCTTT	CASSGQNTEAFF